This T cell receptor beta chain derives from a study of OX40 agonist ivuxolimab in advanced cancers. Study background: Participants averaged roughly 60 years of age (range roughly 23 to 90) and were roughly 80% male.

With baseline, cycle 4 day 1, and cycle 7 day 1 as timepoints, blood was sampled. Whole-study results and caveats: At 0.1 to 3.0 mg/kg and by week 6, CD4+ and CD8+ T cells in the blood had expanded clonally.

The CDR3 extends over 14 amino acids. V lost 1 base and J lost 9, with 10 bases in between. Germline V gene lookup returns CDR1 MGHRA and CDR2 YSYEKL. As concerns this clone: The antigen remains undetermined.

The assay was immunoSEQ multiplex PCR, and TCRdb's table has in-frame clones only and misses some. The sample carries about 17,000 clones, around 80% recorded once. This chain joins TRBV4-1 and TRBJ1-6, with D unclear. Sequencing used CD4+ or CD8+ T cells sorted from blood, obtained in a trial of the OX40 agonist ivuxolimab. The source of this sequence is an adult with an advanced solid tumor such as melanoma, head and neck, liver or kidney cancer. CDR3 residues: CASSQGQSASPLHF. The CDR3 region has the DNA TGCGCCAGCAGCCAAGGGCAGAGTGCTTCACCCCTCCACTTT.